These 7 T cell receptor beta chains share one sample of origin, sequenced in a study of blood T cells in healthy people across ages. The use of a sample-barcoded 5' primer and a J-beta primer mix characterized a second PCR of roughly 6 to 11 cycles. TCRdb re-derived calls from the 5' RACE reads in MiXCR, one entry per CDR3 protein. The sample has about 640,000 distinct CDR3 sequences, roughly 30% seen once; the top ten hold 15% to 18%. Input material: blood. These receptors were collected from an elderly woman in good health.

This clonotype has only a few counts. V is TRBV7-8 and J is TRBJ2-1; perhaps D is TRBD1 or TRBD2 (7 bases each). CDR1 SGHVS and CDR2 FQNEAQ come from the germline V gene. V shed 5 bases and J shed 3 bases, with 17 bases lying between them. The length of the CDR3 is 16 residues. The CDR3 region is CASSPREGALYNEQFF. The CDR3 nucleotides read TGTGCCAGCAGCCCCAGGGAGGGGGCCCTCTACAATGAGCAGTTCTTC.

The sample holds a few counts of this clonotype. The rearrangement joins TRBV6-5 to TRBJ2-7, with 10 bases identical to TRBD1. Germline-derived CDR1 and CDR2 are MNHEY and SVGAGI. Trimming took 6 bases from V and 2 from J; bases not matched to a gene: 4. This CDR3 has 14 residues. Here the CDR3 reads CASRGTGAPYEQYF. As DNA, the CDR3 is TGTGCCAGCAGGGGGACAGGGGCCCCCTACGAGCAGTACTTC.

This clonotype showed up just once. This chain links TRBV9 with TRBJ1-1; 12 nucleotides agree with TRBD1. This CDR3 is built from 18 residues. The germline V gene has CDR1 SGDLS and CDR2 YYNGEE. The ends lost 3 bases at V and 5 bases at J; junction bases unmatched: 14. The CDR3 loop is CASSASLMGTGGSTEAFF. The CDR3, as DNA: TGTGCCAGCAGCGCATCTCTAATGGGGACAGGGGGCTCTACTGAAGCTTTCTTT.

This clonotype appeared many times. V is TRBV28 and J is TRBJ2-7; D uncertain. The CDR3 runs 14 residues. Trimming removed 7 bases at V and 0 bases at J, with 13 bases between. Germline-derived CDR1 and CDR2 are MDHEN and SYDVKM. DNA for the CDR3: TGTGCCAGCAACCGCGCCCTGAGCTCCTACGAGCAGTACTTC. Translation gives CASNRALSSYEQYF.

This clonotype has only a few counts. The chain couples TRBV3-1 to TRBJ2-5, with 15 bases matching TRBD2. The V gene's germline CDR1 is LGHDT and CDR2 YNNKEL (reference sequence). V lost 4 bases to trimming and J lost 2 bases; unmatched junction nucleotides: 5. This CDR3 is built from 17 residues. The CDR3 protein is CASSPGLAGGRQETQYF. CDR3 sequence (DNA): TGTGCCAGCAGCCCGGGACTAGCGGGGGGACGGCAAGAGACCCAGTACTTC.

This chain links TRBV5-5 with TRBJ1-1; D is possibly TRBD1 (5 bases). This CDR3 contains 15 residues. Per the germline V gene, CDR1 is SGHKS and CDR2 is YYEKEE (reference sequence). Trimming stripped 4 bases from V and 1 base from J, with 14 bases between. The CDR3 protein is CASSPYARENTEAFF. Written as DNA, the CDR3 is TGTGCCAGCAGCCCCTATGCCAGGGAGAACACTGAAGCTTTCTTT.

This clonotype was seen many times. The chain is built from TRBV4-3 and TRBJ2-7; 7 bases are a match to TRBD2. This CDR3 contains 16 residues. Germline CDR1 reads LGHNA; CDR2 reads YSLEER. Unmatched junction bases numbered 10, after V lost 2 bases and J lost 3 bases. The CDR3 nucleotides read TGCGCCAGCAGCCAAAACTTTGTCGGGGGGATCTACGAGCAGTACTTC. It codes for CASSQNFVGGIYEQYF.